This T cell receptor (beta chain) was profiled in a study of shared clonotypes between healthy human individuals. Across the study: The plates for each donor numbered three CD4 naive, three CD4 memory, two CD8 naive and one CD8 memory.

Notes on this clone: Its antigen is undetermined.

Data came from immunoSEQ multiplex PCR; TCRdb stores just in-frame clones and leaves some out. This sample carries about 1.9 million clones, about 93% of them seen once, and the ten largest clones take around 1.7%. Study-level points and caveats: The rarefaction results pointed to incomplete sorted-subset sequencing despite large depth.

Terminally differentiated effector memory CD45RA+ cells were left out of the naive CD8 fraction, which was CD45RO-negative and positively selected for CCR7. Every donor was a Caucasian adult from Nashville, Tennessee. Germline V gene sequence: CDR1 SGHRS, CDR2 YFSETQ. V was shortened by 1 base and J by 2 bases, with 25 bases between the two germline ends. The CDR3 is 19 residues long. The J gene is TRBJ2-7, the V gene TRBV5-1; D may correspond to TRBD1 or TRBD2 (7 bases each). Sample: naive CD8+ T cells from PBMCs. The origin of this receptor is a man between 18 and 29 years old in good health. Some clones in this sample may be carry-over from other donors' samples. CDR3: CASSLSQGEYSGLAYEQYF. CDR3 in DNA: TGCGCCAGCAGCTTGAGCCAGGGGGAATATAGCGGACTAGCCTACGAGCAGTACTTC.